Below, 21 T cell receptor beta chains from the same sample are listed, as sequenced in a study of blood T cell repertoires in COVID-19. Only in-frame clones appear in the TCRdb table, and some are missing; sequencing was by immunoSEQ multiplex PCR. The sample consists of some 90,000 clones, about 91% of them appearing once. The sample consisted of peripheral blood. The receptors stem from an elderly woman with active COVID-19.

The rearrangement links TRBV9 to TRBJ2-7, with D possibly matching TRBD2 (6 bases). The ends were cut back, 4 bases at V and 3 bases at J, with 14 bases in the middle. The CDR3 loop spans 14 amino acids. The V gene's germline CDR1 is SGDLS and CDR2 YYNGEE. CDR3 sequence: CASSPRLGDYEQYF. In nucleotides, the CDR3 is TGTGCCAGCAGCCCTCGACTAGGGGACTACGAGCAGTACTTC.

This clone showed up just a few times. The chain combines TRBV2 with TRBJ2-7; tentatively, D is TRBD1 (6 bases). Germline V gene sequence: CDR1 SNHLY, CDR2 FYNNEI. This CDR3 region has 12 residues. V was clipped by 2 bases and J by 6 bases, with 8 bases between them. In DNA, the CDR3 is TGTGCCAGCAGTGAATTAGGGGGCGAGCAGTACTTC. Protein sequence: CASSELGGEQYF.

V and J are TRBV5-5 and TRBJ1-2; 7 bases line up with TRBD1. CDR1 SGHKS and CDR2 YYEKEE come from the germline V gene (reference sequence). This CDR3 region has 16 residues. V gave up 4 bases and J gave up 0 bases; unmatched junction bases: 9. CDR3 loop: CASSPQSGTANYGYTF. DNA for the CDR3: TGTGCCAGCAGCCCTCAGTCGGGGACAGCTAACTATGGCTACACCTTC.

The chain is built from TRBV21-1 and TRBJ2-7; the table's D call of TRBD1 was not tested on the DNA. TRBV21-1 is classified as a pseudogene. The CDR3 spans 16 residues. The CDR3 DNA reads TGTGCCAGCAGCACCGGGGGGACAGGGGCCTCCTACGAGCAGTACTTC. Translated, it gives CASSTGGTGASYEQYF.

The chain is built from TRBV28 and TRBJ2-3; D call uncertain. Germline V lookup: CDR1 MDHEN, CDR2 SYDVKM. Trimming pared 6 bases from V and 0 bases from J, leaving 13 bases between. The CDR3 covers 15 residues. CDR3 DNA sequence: TGTGCCAGCAGCCCCCCGTTCCGGAGCACAGATACGCAGTATTTT. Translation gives CASSPPFRSTDTQYF.

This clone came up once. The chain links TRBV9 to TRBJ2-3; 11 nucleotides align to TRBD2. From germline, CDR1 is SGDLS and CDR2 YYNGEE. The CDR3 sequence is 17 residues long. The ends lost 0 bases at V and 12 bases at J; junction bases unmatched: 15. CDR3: CASSVGGSGTSGGSQYF. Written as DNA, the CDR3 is TGTGCCAGCAGCGTAGGAGGCAGCGGGACTAGCGGCGGATCCCAGTATTTT.

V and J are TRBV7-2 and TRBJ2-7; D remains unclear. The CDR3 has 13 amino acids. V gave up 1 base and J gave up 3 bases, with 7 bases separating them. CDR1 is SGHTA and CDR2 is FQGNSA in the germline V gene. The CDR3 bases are TGTGCCAGCAGCTTAGGTCCTGTCTACGAGCAGTACTTC. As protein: CASSLGPVYEQYF. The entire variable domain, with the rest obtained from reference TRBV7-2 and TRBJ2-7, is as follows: GAGVSQSPSNKVTEKGKDVELRCDPISGHTALYWYRQSLGQGLEFLIYFQGNSAPDKSGLPSDRFSAERTGGSVSTLTIQRTQQEDSAVYLCASSLGPVYEQYFGPGTRLTVT.

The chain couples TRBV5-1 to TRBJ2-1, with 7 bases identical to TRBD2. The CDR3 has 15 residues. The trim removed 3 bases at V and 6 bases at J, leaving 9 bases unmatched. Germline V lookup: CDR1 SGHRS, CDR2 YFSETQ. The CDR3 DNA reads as TGCGCCAGCAGCTCCATGGCGGGAGATGTCAATGAGCAGTTCTTC. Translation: CASSSMAGDVNEQFF.

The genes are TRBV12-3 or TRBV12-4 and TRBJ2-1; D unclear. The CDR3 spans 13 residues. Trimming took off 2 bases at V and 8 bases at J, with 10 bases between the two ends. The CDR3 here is CASSLYESHEQFF. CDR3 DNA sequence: TGTGCCAGCAGTTTATATGAGTCGCATGAGCAGTTCTTC.

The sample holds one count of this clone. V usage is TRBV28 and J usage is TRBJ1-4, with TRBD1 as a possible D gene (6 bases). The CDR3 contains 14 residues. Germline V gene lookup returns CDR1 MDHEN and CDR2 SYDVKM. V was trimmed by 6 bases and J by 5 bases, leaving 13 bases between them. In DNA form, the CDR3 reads TGTGCCAGCAGCCAACAGGGTGGGAATGAAAAACTGTTTTTT. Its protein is CASSQQGGNEKLFF. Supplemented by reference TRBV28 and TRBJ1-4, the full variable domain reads DVKVTQSSRYLVKRTGEKVFLECVQDMDHENMFWYRQDPGLGLRLIYFSYDVKMKEKGDIPEGYSVSREKKERFSLILESASTNQTSMYLCASSQQGGNEKLFFGSGTQLSVL.

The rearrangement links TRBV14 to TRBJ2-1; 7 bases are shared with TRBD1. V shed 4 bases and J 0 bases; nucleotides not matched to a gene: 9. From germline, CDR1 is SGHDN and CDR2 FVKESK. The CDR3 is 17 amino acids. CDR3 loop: CASSRQRPGGSYNEQFF. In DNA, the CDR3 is TGTGCCAGCAGCCGCCAGAGACCAGGGGGCTCCTACAATGAGCAGTTCTTC.

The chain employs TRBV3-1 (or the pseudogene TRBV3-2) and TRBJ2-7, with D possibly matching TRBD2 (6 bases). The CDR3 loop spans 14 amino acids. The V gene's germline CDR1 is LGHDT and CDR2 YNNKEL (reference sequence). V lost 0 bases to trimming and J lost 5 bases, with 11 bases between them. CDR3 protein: CASSQESGVDEQYF. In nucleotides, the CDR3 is TGTGCCAGCAGCCAAGAGTCGGGAGTTGACGAGCAGTACTTC.

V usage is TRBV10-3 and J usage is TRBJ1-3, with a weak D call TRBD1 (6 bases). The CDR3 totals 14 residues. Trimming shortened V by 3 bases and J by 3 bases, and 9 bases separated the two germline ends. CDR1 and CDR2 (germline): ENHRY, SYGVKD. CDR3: CAISDRGGGNTIYF. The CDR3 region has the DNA TGTGCCATCAGTGACAGGGGTGGTGGAAACACCATATATTTT.

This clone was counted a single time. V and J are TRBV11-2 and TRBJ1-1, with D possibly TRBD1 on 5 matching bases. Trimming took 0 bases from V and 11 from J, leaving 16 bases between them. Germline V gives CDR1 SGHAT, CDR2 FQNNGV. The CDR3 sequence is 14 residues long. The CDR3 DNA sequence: TGTGCCAGCAGCTTAGATTACGCCAGTGGGGCGGCTTTCTTT. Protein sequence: CASSLDYASGAAFF.

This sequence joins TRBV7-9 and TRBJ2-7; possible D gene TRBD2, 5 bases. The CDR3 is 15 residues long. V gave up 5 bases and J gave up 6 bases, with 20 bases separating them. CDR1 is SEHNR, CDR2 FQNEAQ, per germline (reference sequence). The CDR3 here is CASSLYWTGSGEQYF. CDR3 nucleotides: TGTGCCAGCAGCCTGTATTGGACGGGGTCGGGCGAGCAGTACTTC.

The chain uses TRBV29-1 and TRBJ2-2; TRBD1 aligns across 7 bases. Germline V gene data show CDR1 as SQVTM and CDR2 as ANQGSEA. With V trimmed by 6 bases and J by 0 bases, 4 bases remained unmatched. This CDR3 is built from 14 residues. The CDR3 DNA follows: TGCAGCGTAGGGACAGTATCGAACACCGGGGAGCTGTTTTTT. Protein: CSVGTVSNTGELFF.

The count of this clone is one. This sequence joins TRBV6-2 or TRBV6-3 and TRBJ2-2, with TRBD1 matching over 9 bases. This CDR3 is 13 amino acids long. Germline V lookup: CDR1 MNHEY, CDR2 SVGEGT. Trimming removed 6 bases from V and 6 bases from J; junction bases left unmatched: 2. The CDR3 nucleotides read TGTGCCAGCAGCAACAGGGGGCCCGGGGAGCTGTTTTTT. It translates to CASSNRGPGELFF.

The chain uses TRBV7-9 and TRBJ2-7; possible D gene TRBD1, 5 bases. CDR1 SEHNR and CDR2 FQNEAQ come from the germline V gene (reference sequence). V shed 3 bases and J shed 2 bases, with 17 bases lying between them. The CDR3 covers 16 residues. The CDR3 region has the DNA TGTGCCAGCAGCTTCCCTCAGCTTGGACATACCTACGAGCAGTACTTC. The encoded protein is CASSFPQLGHTYEQYF.

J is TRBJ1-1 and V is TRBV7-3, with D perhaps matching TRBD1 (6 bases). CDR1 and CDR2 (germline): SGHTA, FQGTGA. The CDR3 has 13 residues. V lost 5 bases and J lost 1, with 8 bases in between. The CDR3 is CASSAGANTEAFF. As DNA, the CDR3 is TGTGCCAGCAGCGCAGGGGCGAACACTGAAGCTTTCTTT. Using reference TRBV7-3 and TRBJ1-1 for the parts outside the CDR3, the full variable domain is GAGVSQTPSNKVTEKGKYVELRCDPISGHTALYWYRQSLGQGPEFLIYFQGTGAADDSGLPNDRFFAVRPEGSVSTLKIQRTERGDSAVYLCASSAGANTEAFFGQGTRLTVV.

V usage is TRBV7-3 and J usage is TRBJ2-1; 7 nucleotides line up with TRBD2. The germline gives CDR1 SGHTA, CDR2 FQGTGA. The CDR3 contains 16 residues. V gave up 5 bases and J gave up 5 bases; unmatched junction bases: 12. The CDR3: CASSPSGLSVDNEQFF. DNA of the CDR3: TGTGCCAGCAGCCCCTCGGGACTATCCGTAGACAATGAGCAGTTCTTC.

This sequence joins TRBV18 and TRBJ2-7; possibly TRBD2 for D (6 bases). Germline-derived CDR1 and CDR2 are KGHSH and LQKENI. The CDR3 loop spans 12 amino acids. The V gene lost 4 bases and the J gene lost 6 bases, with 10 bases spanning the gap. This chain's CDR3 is CASSHPGVEQYF. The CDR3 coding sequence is TGTGCCAGCTCACACCCGGGGGTCGAGCAGTACTTC.